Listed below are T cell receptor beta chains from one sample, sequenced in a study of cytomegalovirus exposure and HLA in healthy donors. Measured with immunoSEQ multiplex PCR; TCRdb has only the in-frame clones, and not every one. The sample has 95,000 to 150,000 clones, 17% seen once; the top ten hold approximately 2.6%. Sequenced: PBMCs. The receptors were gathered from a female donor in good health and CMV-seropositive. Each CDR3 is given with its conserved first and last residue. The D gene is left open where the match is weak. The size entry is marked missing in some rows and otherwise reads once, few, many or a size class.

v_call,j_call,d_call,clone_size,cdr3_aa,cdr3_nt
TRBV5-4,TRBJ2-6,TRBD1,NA,CASSSSRDRDAGPNVLTF,TGTGCCAGCAGCTCGAGTCGGGACAGGGATGCAGGGCCCAACGTCCTGACTTTC
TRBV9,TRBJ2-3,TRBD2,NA,CASSVESGGSTDTQYF,TGTGCCAGCAGCGTAGAATCGGGGGGGAGCACAGATACGCAGTATTTT
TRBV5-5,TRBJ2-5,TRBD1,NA,CASSLFGQVLFETQYF,TGTGCCAGCAGCTTGTTTGGACAGGTTCTCTTCGAGACCCAGTACTTC
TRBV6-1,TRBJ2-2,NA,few,CASSVTGWNTGELFF,TGTGCCAGCAGTGTAACAGGGTGGAACACCGGGGAGCTGTTTTTT
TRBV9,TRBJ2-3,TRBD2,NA,CASSYGLASDTQYF,TGTGCCAGCAGCTATGGACTAGCGAGCGATACGCAGTATTTT
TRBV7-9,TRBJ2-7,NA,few,CASSLAAGVAYEQYF,TGTGCCAGCAGCTTAGCGGCCGGAGTAGCCTACGAGCAGTACTTC
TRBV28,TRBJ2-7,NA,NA,CASSLRHDRPEQYF,TGTGCCAGCAGCCTAAGACACGACAGGCCCGAGCAGTACTTC
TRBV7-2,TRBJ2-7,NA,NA,CASSLAGGEQYF,TGTGCCAGCAGCTTAGCAGGAGGGGAGCAGTACTTC
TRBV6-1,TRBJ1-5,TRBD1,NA,CASSEAQNLWTGSNQPQHF,TGTGCCAGCAGTGAAGCGCAAAACCTTTGGACAGGGTCTAATCAGCCCCAGCATTTT
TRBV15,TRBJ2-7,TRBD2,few,CATSISGRGEQYF,TGTGCCACCAGCATAAGCGGGAGGGGCGAGCAGTACTTC
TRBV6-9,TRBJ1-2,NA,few,CASRILAGQVCNYGYTF,TGTGCCAGCAGGATCTTAGCGGGACAAGTATGTAACTATGGCTACACCTTC
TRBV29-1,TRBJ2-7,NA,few,CSVGKGYEQYF,TGCAGCGTCGGGAAGGGCTACGAGCAGTACTTC
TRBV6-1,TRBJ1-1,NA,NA,CASIVGGSYTEAFF,TGTGCCAGCATTGTCGGGGGGTCGTACACTGAAGCTTTCTTT
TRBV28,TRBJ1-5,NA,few,CASLERQNSNQPQHF,TGTGCCAGCCTCGAGAGACAAAATAGCAATCAGCCCCAGCATTTT
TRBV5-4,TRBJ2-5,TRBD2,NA,CASSFGGDSQETQYF,TGTGCCAGCAGCTTTGGGGGGGATTCCCAAGAGACCCAGTACTTC
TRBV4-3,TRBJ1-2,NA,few,CASSLRRGEHNNGYTF,TGCGCCAGCAGCCTCAGACGGGGAGAGCACAACAATGGCTACACCTTC
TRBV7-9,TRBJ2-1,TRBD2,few,CASSETSWSVYNEQFF,TGTGCCAGCAGCGAGACTAGCTGGAGTGTTTACAATGAGCAGTTCTTC
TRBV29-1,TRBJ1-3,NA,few,CSVKRDSNSGNTIYF,TGCAGCGTTAAGAGGGACTCCAACTCTGGAAACACCATATATTTT
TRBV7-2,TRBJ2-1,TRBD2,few,CASSLGLAGNNEQFF,TGTGCCAGCAGCTTAGGACTAGCGGGGAACAATGAGCAGTTCTTC
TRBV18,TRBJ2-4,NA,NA,CASSPPYGKNIQYF,TGTGCCAGCTCACCACCGTACGGCAAAAACATTCAGTACTTC
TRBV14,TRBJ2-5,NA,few,CASSSRGHARGETQYF,TGTGCCAGCAGCTCCCGGGGACACGCTAGGGGAGAGACCCAGTACTTC
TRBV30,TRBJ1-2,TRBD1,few,CACPGQGSYGYTF,TGTGCCTGCCCGGGACAGGGGAGCTATGGCTACACCTTC
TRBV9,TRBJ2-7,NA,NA,CASSVEGSGVFEQYF,TGTGCCAGCAGCGTAGAAGGTTCGGGAGTATTCGAGCAGTACTTC
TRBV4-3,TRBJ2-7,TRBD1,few,CASSPTGAKAYEQYF,TGCGCCAGCAGCCCGACAGGGGCTAAAGCTTACGAGCAGTACTTC
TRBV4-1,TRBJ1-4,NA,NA,CAGSQVSRENEKLFF,TGCGCCGGCAGCCAAGTTTCTCGGGAGAATGAAAAACTGTTTTTT